A single sample is the source of the 10 T cell receptor beta chains below, sequenced in a study of shared clonotypes between healthy human individuals. TCRdb keeps only in-frame clones here, not all; method: immunoSEQ multiplex PCR. Counted here are about 2.4 million clones, 80% to 95% occurring once; the ten biggest clones make up 0.36%. The material sequenced was naive CD4+ T cells from PBMCs. Subset described: CD45RA+ positively selected. Every receptor here comes from a man between 18 and 35 years old in good health. Some clones in this sample may be carry-over from other donors' samples.

The sample holds one count of this clone. The rearrangement uses TRBV14 and TRBJ2-7; D is unclear. Trimming took 4 bases from V and 1 from J, leaving 11 bases between them. The CDR3 spans 14 residues. In germline, CDR1 is SGHDN, CDR2 FVKESK. The DNA for the CDR3 is TGTGCCAGCAGCCGTCGAGTAAATTCCTACGAGCAGTACTTC. Amino acid sequence: CASSRRVNSYEQYF.

J is TRBJ1-4 and V is TRBV19, with D possibly TRBD1 on 5 matching bases. Between the trimmed V and J ends, which lost 4 bases and 5 bases, there was a span of 11 bases. Germline lookup yields CDR1 LNHDA and CDR2 SQIVND (reference sequence). This CDR3 has 14 amino acids. The CDR3 DNA is TGTGCCAGTAGTACCGGGACGGAGAATGAAAAACTGTTTTTT. Amino acids: CASSTGTENEKLFF.

The chain carries TRBV4-3 and TRBJ2-2; 9 bases map to TRBD1. Looked up from germline, CDR1 is LGHNA and CDR2 is YSLEER. This CDR3 has 16 amino acids. Unmatched junction bases numbered 4, after V lost 0 bases and J lost 5 bases. The DNA of the CDR3 is TGCGCCAGCAGCCAAGAGAGGGACAGGGCTACCGGGGAGCTGTTTTTT. It specifies CASSQERDRATGELFF.

The rearrangement joins TRBV6-6 to TRBJ1-4; 7 bases agree with TRBD1. This CDR3 region has 15 residues. J gave up 6 bases and V 5 bases, and 9 bases lay outside the gene matches. Per germline, CDR1 MNHNY and CDR2 SVGAGI (reference sequence). CDR3 loop: CASSGLEGAYEKLFF. The CDR3 coding sequence is TGTGCCAGCAGTGGGTTGGAGGGGGCATATGAAAAACTGTTTTTT.

The DNA of the CDR3 is TGTGCCAGCAGCCGAGGACAACCTGCAACTAATGAAAAACTGTTTTTT. The encoded protein is CASSRGQPATNEKLFF. The V gene is TRBV7-2, the J gene TRBJ1-4; maybe TRBD1 (5 bases). CDR1 is SGHTA, CDR2 FQGNSA, per germline. The CDR3 has 16 residues. V was trimmed by 5 bases and J by 0 bases, leaving 13 bases between them.

DNA for the CDR3: TGTGCCAGCAGTGAAATCGGGACTAGGGGGGAGCAGTACTTC. Its protein product is CASSEIGTRGEQYF. This chain links TRBV6-1 with TRBJ2-7, with TRBD2 matching over 8 bases. The CDR3 length is 14 residues. Germline lookup yields CDR1 MNHNS and CDR2 SASEGT. J gave up 7 bases and V 2 bases, and 7 bases lay outside the gene matches.

The chain recombines TRBV5-1 with TRBJ1-4; 7 bases match TRBD1. Trimming took 0 bases from V and 8 from J; bases not matched to a gene: 13. Germline lookup yields CDR1 SGHRS and CDR2 YFSETQ. This CDR3 is built from 17 residues. In nucleotides, the CDR3 is TGCGCCAGCAGCTTGGTCCCGAACAGGGGCGGATGGGAAAAACTGTTTTTT. Its translation: CASSLVPNRGGWEKLFF.

This clone came up once. The rearrangement uses TRBV5-1 and TRBJ1-2; D remains ambiguous. V lost 0 bases and J lost 5, with 14 bases in between. The germline CDR1 and CDR2 sequences are SGHRS and YFSETQ. The CDR3 length is 15 residues. CDR3 protein: CASSLGGIVKYGYTF. The DNA for the CDR3 is TGCGCCAGCAGCTTGGGCGGGATAGTTAAGTATGGCTACACCTTC. Supplemented by reference TRBV5-1 and TRBJ1-2, the full variable domain reads KAGVTQTPRYLIKTRGQQVTLSCSPISGHRSVSWYQQTPGQGLQFLFEYFSETQRNKGNFPGRFSGRQFSNSRSEMNVSTLELGDSALYLCASSLGGIVKYGYTFGSGTRLTVV.

This chain joins TRBV5-4 and TRBJ1-6; TRBD1 is a possible D gene (6 bases). The CDR3 runs to 16 residues. Germline V gene data show CDR1 as SGHNT and CDR2 as YYREEE (reference sequence). V lost 4 bases to trimming and J lost 5 bases, with 16 bases between them. The CDR3 DNA sequence: TGTGCCAGCAGCCCCGGAGGGGGGGCGGATAATTCACCCCTCCACTTT. Protein sequence: CASSPGGGADNSPLHF. The full variable domain, in which reference TRBV5-4 and TRBJ1-6 provide the parts outside the CDR3, is ETGVTQSPTHLIKTRGQQVTLRCSSQSGHNTVSWYQQALGQGPQFIFQYYREEENGRGNFPPRFSGLQFPNYSSELNVNALELDDSALYLCASSPGGGADNSPLHFGNGTRLTVT.

This clone has a single count. This chain joins TRBV7-2 and TRBJ2-5; 8 nucleotides agree with TRBD2. From germline, CDR1 is SGHTA and CDR2 FQGNSA. CDR3 length equals 16 residues. V lost 0 bases, J lost 4 bases, and 7 bases stayed unmatched. The CDR3 here is CASSLALSGMVETQYF. DNA for the CDR3: TGTGCCAGCAGCTTAGCGCTTAGCGGGATGGTAGAGACCCAGTACTTC.